The 11 T cell receptor beta chains listed next were all sequenced from one sample in a study of memory CD4+ T cells and cytomegalovirus serostatus. Here immunoSEQ multiplex PCR was the method, and the copy in TCRdb shows in-frame clones only, minus some. Of around 25,000 clones listed, approximately 71% are singletons. Single viable CD3+CD4+CD8-CD45RO+ cells were sorted as the memory CD4+ T cells. What was sequenced was memory CD4+ T cells from blood. All receptors come from an adult in good health and CMV-seronegative.

CDR3 region: CASTSWGGELFF. CDR3 DNA: TGTGCCAGCACCTCTTGGGGCGGGGAGCTGTTTTTT. The V and J genes are TRBV27 and TRBJ2-2; D gene uncertain. The V end lost 7 bases, the J end lost 7 bases, and 10 bases lay between the germline ends. The CDR3 covers 12 residues. From germline, CDR1 is MNHEY and CDR2 SMNVEV (reference sequence).

The chain recombines TRBV28 with TRBJ1-2; 10 nucleotides line up with TRBD1. CDR1 and CDR2 (germline): MDHEN, SYDVKM. Losses at the gene ends were 5 bases for V and 5 bases for J; bases not matched to a gene: 8. The CDR3 has 15 amino acids. The CDR3 region has the DNA TGTGCCAGCAGTGGGACAGGGGAGGGTCGATATGGCTACACCTTC. Translated, it gives CASSGTGEGRYGYTF.

This chain connects TRBV2 to TRBJ2-1, with 10 bases that match TRBD1. V lost 8 bases, J lost 11 bases, and 12 bases stayed unmatched. This CDR3 is built from 14 residues. Germline CDR1 SNHLY, CDR2 FYNNEI. The CDR3 protein is CASSRDRGFGQQFF. In DNA, the CDR3 is TGTGCCAGCTCCCGGGACAGGGGTTTCGGACAGCAGTTCTTC.

This sequence joins TRBV7-9 and TRBJ2-5; tentative D call: TRBD2 (6 bases). Germline V CDR1 and CDR2: SEHNR, FQNEAQ (reference sequence). The CDR3 runs 17 residues. Between the trimmed V and J ends, which lost 5 bases and 3 bases, there was a span of 22 bases. The CDR3 reads CASSPPGGSPGKETQYF. The CDR3 nucleotides are TGTGCCAGCAGCCCCCCCGGAGGGAGCCCGGGAAAAGAGACCCAGTACTTC.

This clone was detected only once. The chain couples TRBV19 to TRBJ2-5; no firm D call. The germline V gene has CDR1 LNHDA and CDR2 SQIVND (reference sequence). The CDR3 spans 13 residues. V was cut by 4 bases and J by 4 bases, with 10 bases left in between. The CDR3 loop reads CASSKERLETQYF. Here the CDR3 DNA reads TGTGCCAGTAGTAAAGAGCGTTTAGAGACCCAGTACTTC.

V and J are TRBV6-1 and TRBJ2-4, with D possibly called TRBD1 or TRBD2 (7 bases each). Deletions cut 0 bases from V and 3 bases from J, with 18 bases between. CDR1 is MNHNS and CDR2 is SASEGT in the germline V gene. The CDR3 is made up of 18 amino acids. The CDR3 reads CASSEAGRGLRVKNIQYF. CDR3 DNA sequence: TGTGCCAGCAGTGAAGCGGGGAGGGGGCTTAGGGTCAAAAACATTCAGTACTTC.

The J gene is TRBJ2-7, the V gene TRBV5-1, with D perhaps assigned TRBD1 or TRBD2 (5 bases each). The length of the CDR3 is 13 residues. The V gene's germline CDR1 is SGHRS and CDR2 YFSETQ. Trimming took 7 bases from V and 0 from J, leaving 11 bases between them. As DNA, the CDR3 is TGCGCCAGCCGGGACCCAAGCTCCTACGAGCAGTACTTC. Its translation is CASRDPSSYEQYF.

The chain employs TRBV9 and TRBJ1-4; D is possibly TRBD1 (5 bases). CDR1 and CDR2 (germline): SGDLS, YYNGEE. The CDR3 is 15 amino acids. Trimming took 0 bases from V and 4 from J, leaving 10 bases between them. CDR3 DNA sequence: TGTGCCAGCAGCGTAGGGGGGGGGTTTAATGAAAAACTGTTTTTT. Protein sequence: CASSVGGGFNEKLFF.

This clone was found once. The chain has TRBV6-5 and TRBJ1-1; TRBD1 is a possible D gene (5 bases). The CDR3 totals 12 residues. Trimming stripped 6 bases from V and 4 bases from J, with 9 bases between. CDR1 is MNHEY and CDR2 is SVGAGI in the germline V gene. The CDR3: CASRSGTTEAFF. The CDR3 DNA follows: TGTGCCAGCAGATCGGGGACCACTGAAGCTTTCTTT.

The rearrangement uses TRBV29-1 and TRBJ2-5, with 10 bases identical to TRBD1. Germline trimming cut 7 bases from V and 5 bases from J; bases unmatched to any gene: 7. Looked up from germline, CDR1 is SQVTM and CDR2 is ANQGSEA. There are 13 residues in the CDR3. Here the CDR3 DNA reads TGCAGCGCCACGACAGGGGGCGCGGAGACCCAGTACTTC. Protein product: CSATTGGAETQYF.

This chain's CDR3 is CASSESVETQYF. DNA for the CDR3: TGTGCCAGCAGTGAATCTGTGGAGACCCAGTACTTC. V is TRBV2 and J is TRBJ2-5; no definite D call. V lost 2 bases and J lost 5, with 6 bases in between. CDR3 length: 12 residues. The germline V gene encodes CDR1 SNHLY and CDR2 FYNNEI.